What follows are 8 T cell receptor beta chains derived from one specimen sequenced in a study of tumor-infiltrating lymphocytes in glioblastoma multiforme. Three nested ARM-PCR rounds with V-beta and C-beta primers built TCRB libraries. Via MiXCR, TCRdb re-called the multiplex PCR reads, giving one row per CDR3 protein. The sample shows about 13,000 distinct CDR3 sequences, approximately 70% of them seen only once. Material: brain tumor tissue. The origin of the receptors is a male donor with glioblastoma.

The genes are TRBV6-9 and TRBJ1-3, with D possibly matching TRBD1 (5 bases). This CDR3 has 15 amino acids. Germline assignment: CDR1 MNHGY and CDR2 SVAAGI. Between the trimmed V and J ends, which lost 9 bases and 2 bases, there was a span of 17 bases. The CDR3 DNA reads TGTGCCAGGGGGCCAGCGGTACAACCTGGAAACACCATATATTTT. This gives the protein CARGPAVQPGNTIYF.

Of note for this clonotype: Likely a read error: the CDR3 ends without its conserved phenylalanine or tryptophan. V usage is TRBV5-5 and J usage is TRBJ2-1; no clear D. From germline, CDR1 is SGHKS and CDR2 YYEKEE (reference sequence). This CDR3 region has 14 residues. The DNA for the CDR3 is TGCGCCAGCAGCTTGATCGGCTCGTACGATGAGCAGTTCTAC. Translation: CASSLIGSYDEQFY.

Remarks on this clonotype: At one of its ends the junction is not consistent with the germline gene, which may arise from a read error. The chain recombines TRBV11-2 with TRBJ2-7; 12 bases map to TRBD2. CDR1 and CDR2 (germline): SGHAT, FQNNGV. This CDR3 spans 17 amino acids. As DNA, the CDR3 is TGTACCAGCAGCACAGGACTAGCGGGAAGGTTCGGGGGCGAACAGTACTTC. Protein sequence: CTSSTGLAGRFGGEQYF.

As for this clonotype: This CDR3 is missing its conserved last phenylalanine or tryptophan, likely due to a read error. The rearrangement joins TRBV29-1 to TRBJ2-2; no firm D call. The CDR3 is made up of 13 amino acids. Trimming took 4 bases from V and 7 from J, leaving 13 bases between them. Looked up from germline, CDR1 is SQVTM and CDR2 is ANQGSEA. CDR3 in amino acids: CSVGNFLFGELFS. CDR3 DNA: TGCAGCGTTGGGAACTTCCTCTTCGGGGAGCTGTTTTCT.

Comments on this clonotype: This could be a read error, since a much larger clone is one nucleotide away. No conserved phenylalanine or tryptophan ends this CDR3, so it is likely a read error. The chain carries TRBV7-3 and TRBJ2-1; no clear D gene. This CDR3 spans 13 amino acids. CDR1 and CDR2 from the germline V gene are SGHTA and FQGTGA. The CDR3 nucleotides are TGTGCCAGCAGCCAAGAGCCCTACGATGAGCAGTTCTTA. It codes for CASSQEPYDEQFL.

On this clonotype itself: It may be a read error: a sequence one base away is much more abundant. The J gene is TRBJ2-1, the V gene TRBV25-1; tentative D call: TRBD1 (5 bases). CDR3 size: 15 residues. The germline V and J ends were trimmed by 11 bases and 3 bases, with 20 bases remaining between them. The germline gives CDR1 MGHDK, CDR2 SYGVNS. The CDR3 bases are TGTGCCGGCATCGGACCAGGGAAAGGCTACAATGAGCAGTTCTTC. Translating it yields CAGIGPGKGYNEQFF.

The chain carries TRBV30 and TRBJ1-1, with 8 bases lining up with TRBD1. Trimming cost V 4 bases and J 10 bases; bases outside gene matches: 14. There are 14 residues in the CDR3. From germline, CDR1 is GTSNPN and CDR2 SVGIG (reference sequence). The CDR3 DNA reads as TGTGCCTGGACCTCTCGGACAGGGTGGGCGGCAGCTTTCTTT. It is translated as CAWTSRTGWAAAFF. Variable domain in full (rest from reference TRBV30 and TRBJ1-1): SQTIHQWPATLVQPVGSPLSLECTVEGTSNPNLYWYRQAAGRGLQLLFYSVGIGQISSEVPQNLSASRPQDRQFILSSKKLLLSDSGFYLCAWTSRTGWAAAFFGQGTRLTVV.

The chain uses TRBV6-1 and TRBJ2-7, with D unresolved. There are 15 residues in the CDR3. Trimming took off 8 bases at V and 9 bases at J, with 26 bases between the two ends. Per germline, CDR1 MNHNS and CDR2 SASEGT. The CDR3 reads CASQDDPSSSYWQYF. The CDR3 nucleotides read TGTGCCAGCCAGGATGACCCCTCCAGTTCCTACTGGCAGTACTTC.